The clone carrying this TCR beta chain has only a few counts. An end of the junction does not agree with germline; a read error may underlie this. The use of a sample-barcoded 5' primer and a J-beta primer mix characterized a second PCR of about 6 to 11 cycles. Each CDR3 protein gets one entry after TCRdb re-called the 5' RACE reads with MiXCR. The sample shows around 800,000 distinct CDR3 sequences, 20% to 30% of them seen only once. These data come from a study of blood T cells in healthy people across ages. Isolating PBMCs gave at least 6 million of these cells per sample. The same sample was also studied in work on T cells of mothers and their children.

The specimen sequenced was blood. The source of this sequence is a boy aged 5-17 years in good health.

As DNA, the CDR3 is TGTGCCAGCAGTTTGGGGGAGGTCAAAAACATTCAGTGCTTC. It yields the protein CASSLGEVKNIQCF. The gene calls are TRBV12-3 or TRBV12-4 and TRBJ2-4; maybe TRBD2 (6 bases). The CDR3 covers 14 residues.